The clone carrying this T cell receptor (beta chain) was seen only a few times. Antigen: not known. This specimen belongs to a study of early T cells in non-severe SARS-CoV-2 infection. Study at large: It was bulk RNA from unsorted whole blood that was sequenced, and the chains were unpaired. The study, taken as a whole, reports: Database matching using VDJdb favored anti-spike CD8 responses, with private and CD4 specificities left missing.

Individual cDNA molecules each received unique molecular identifiers attached to them. MiXCR, run by TCRdb on the 5' RACE reads, gives a single entry per CDR3 protein. The data contain around 93,000 distinct CDR3 sequences, 12% of them singletons. Germline V gene lookup returns CDR1 MDHEN and CDR2 SYDVKM. V was trimmed by 6 bases and J by 2 bases, leaving 17 bases between them. This CDR3 has 16 residues. This sequence joins TRBV28 and TRBJ2-1, with D perhaps matching TRBD1 or TRBD2 (5 bases each). This TCR was recovered from an adult who was a healthcare worker with PCR-confirmed SARS-CoV-2 infection or an uninfected control (not recorded which). Sequencing used whole blood, obtained at baseline. CDR3 amino acids: CASRSVDRGPYNEQFF. The CDR3 coding sequence is TGTGCCAGCAGATCTGTAGACCGGGGACCCTACAATGAGCAGTTCTTC.